These 18 T cell receptor beta chains were sequenced from one sample in a study of blood T cell repertoires in COVID-19. The table came from immunoSEQ multiplex PCR; TCRdb's copy has only in-frame clones and leaves some out. The sample consists of about 460,000 clones, 70% to 90% of them appearing once. The material sequenced was PBMCs or T cells enriched from blood (not recorded which). All receptors derive from an older woman who had recovered from COVID-19.

The V call is TRBV7-9, the J call TRBJ2-2; tentatively, D is TRBD2 (5 bases). CDR1 and CDR2 from the germline V gene are SEHNR and FQNEAQ (reference sequence). The V end was cut by 5 bases, the J end by 4 bases, with 8 bases between. The CDR3 is made up of 13 amino acids. CDR3 residues: CASSPRGTGELFF. In nucleotides, the CDR3 is TGTGCCAGCAGCCCCCGGGGCACCGGGGAGCTGTTTTTT.

The gene calls are TRBV7-2 and TRBJ2-3, with D tentatively TRBD1 (6 bases). This CDR3 region has 16 residues. From germline, CDR1 is SGHTA and CDR2 FQGNSA. V was clipped by 3 bases and J by 1 base, with 14 bases between them. The CDR3 region is CASSFSGTLGTDTQYF. The DNA of the CDR3 is TGTGCCAGCAGCTTCTCCGGGACACTGGGCACAGATACGCAGTATTTT. The full variable domain, completed using reference TRBV7-2 and TRBJ2-3, is GAGVSQSPSNKVTEKGKDVELRCDPISGHTALYWYRQSLGQGLEFLIYFQGNSAPDKSGLPSDRFSAERTGGSVSTLTIQRTQQEDSAVYLCASSFSGTLGTDTQYFGPGTRLTVL.

This chain uses TRBV29-1 with TRBJ1-1; D is possibly TRBD1 (5 bases). The CDR3 totals 12 residues. V lost 5 bases to trimming and J lost 3 bases, with 10 bases between them. Germline V gene lookup returns CDR1 SQVTM and CDR2 ANQGSEA. The CDR3 reads CSVSRGDTEAFF. The CDR3 nucleotides read TGCAGCGTTAGTAGGGGTGACACTGAAGCTTTCTTT.

This chain joins TRBV7-2 and TRBJ2-7, with TRBD1 identical over 7 bases. Germline-derived CDR1 and CDR2 are SGHTA and FQGNSA. The CDR3 runs 15 residues. The junction had 5 bases not matched to a gene; V was cut back by 3 bases and J by 0 bases. This CDR3 is CASSLTWDSSYEQYF. The CDR3 DNA reads as TGTGCCAGCAGCTTGACATGGGACAGCTCCTACGAGCAGTACTTC.

The chain is built from TRBV27 and TRBJ1-5; 8 nucleotides agree with TRBD1. The CDR3 spans 16 residues. Germline CDR1 reads MNHEY; CDR2 reads SMNVEV (reference sequence). The ends lost 3 bases at V and 4 bases at J; junction bases unmatched: 8. The CDR3 here is CASSFQGATGNQPQHF. The CDR3 nucleotides are TGTGCCAGCAGTTTCCAGGGGGCGACGGGGAATCAGCCCCAGCATTTT.

The chain carries TRBV7-2 and TRBJ1-4; 11 bases match TRBD1. J was trimmed by 7 bases and V by 5 bases; bases with no gene match: 6. Germline V gene sequence: CDR1 SGHTA, CDR2 FQGNSA. CDR3 length: 15 amino acids. The CDR3 DNA reads as TGTGCCAGCAGCCCGGACAGGGGGCGCGGTGAAAAACTGTTTTTT. This sequence encodes CASSPDRGRGEKLFF.

This clone came up once. The chain recombines TRBV11-2 with TRBJ2-1, with D perhaps matching TRBD2 (6 bases). CDR1 SGHAT and CDR2 FQNNGV come from the germline V gene. The V end was cut by 5 bases, the J end by 9 bases, with 14 bases between. The CDR3 spans 13 residues. In DNA form, the CDR3 reads TGTGCCAGCAGCCGTGCGGGGCCGGGTGAGCAGTTCTTC. Its protein product is CASSRAGPGEQFF.

This clone was seen only once. V usage is TRBV15 and J usage is TRBJ2-7, with D possibly being TRBD1 (6 bases). Trimming pared 0 bases from V and 5 bases from J, leaving 8 bases between. The CDR3 totals 13 residues. CDR1 is LNHNV and CDR2 is YYDKDF in the germline V gene (reference sequence). As DNA, the CDR3 is TGTGCCACCAGCAGAGATCCAGGGGACGAGCAGTACGTC. Translated, it gives CATSRDPGDEQYV.

The rearrangement links TRBV4-2 to TRBJ1-1, with TRBD1 matching 11 bases. This CDR3 contains 19 residues. CDR1 is LGHNA, CDR2 YNFKEQ, per germline. The J segment lost 6 bases and the V segment lost 3 bases, leaving 18 bases of the junction unmatched. The CDR3 sequence: CASSQTPGTGGKLPPEAFF. CDR3 sequence (DNA): TGTGCCAGCAGCCAGACCCCCGGGACAGGGGGGAAGCTACCCCCTGAAGCTTTCTTT.

Points on this clone: This same CDR3 is encoded by further DNA sequences in the sample. The chain couples TRBV5-1 to TRBJ1-1; D ambiguous. The CDR3 totals 14 residues. V was pared by 2 bases and J by 1 base, with 9 bases between. Germline assignment: CDR1 SGHRS and CDR2 YFSETQ. In nucleotides, the CDR3 is TGCGCCAGCAGCTTACAAGGGAGGAACACTGAAGCTTTCTTT. This gives the protein CASSLQGRNTEAFF.

The rearrangement links TRBV6-5 to TRBJ2-3; possible D gene TRBD2, 7 bases. Trimming took 6 bases from V and 2 from J, leaving 15 bases between them. The CDR3 covers 15 residues. Germline CDR1 MNHEY, CDR2 SVGAGI. The CDR3, as DNA: TGTGCCAGCAGACGAAGGGGGGGCCCCACAGATACGCAGTATTTT. It is translated as CASRRRGGPTDTQYF.

This clone was counted only a few times. This rearrangement joins TRBV6-2 or TRBV6-3 to TRBJ2-1; 7 bases agree with TRBD2. The V gene end was trimmed by 6 bases and the J gene end by 2 bases; junction bases not matched to a gene: 7. This CDR3 contains 15 residues. Germline CDR1 is MNHEY and CDR2 is SVGEGT. The CDR3 DNA follows: TGTGCCAGCAGCCCCGGACTAGGCACCTACAATGAGCAGTTCTTC. Protein sequence: CASSPGLGTYNEQFF.

This clone was detected once. V and J are TRBV10-3 and TRBJ1-3; the D is unclear. Trimming took 5 bases from V and 7 from J, leaving 6 bases between them. The CDR3 has 11 amino acids. The germline CDR1 and CDR2 sequences are ENHRY and SYGVKD. The CDR3 DNA sequence: TGTGCCATCAGTTACCAGAACACCATATATTTT. Amino acids: CAISYQNTIYF.

V and J are TRBV24-1 and TRBJ1-5; tentative D call: TRBD1 (5 bases). V dropped 4 bases and J dropped 7 bases, with 13 bases sitting between them. This CDR3 is 14 amino acids long. The germline CDR1 and CDR2 sequences are KGHDR and SFDVKD. CDR3 in amino acids: CATSEGRRGQPQHF. As DNA, the CDR3 is TGTGCCACCAGTGAGGGTAGGAGGGGACAGCCCCAGCATTTT.

The chain couples TRBV5-1 to TRBJ1-2, with D hard to call. The V gene's germline CDR1 is SGHRS and CDR2 YFSETQ. V lost 4 bases and J 0 bases, leaving 13 bases between the germline ends. CDR3 length equals 15 residues. The CDR3: CASSPDGLTNYGYTF. The CDR3 DNA sequence: TGCGCCAGCAGCCCTGACGGACTAACTAACTATGGCTACACCTTC.

The rearrangement joins TRBV5-1 to TRBJ1-2; 7 nucleotides match TRBD1. Germline values: CDR1 SGHRS, CDR2 YFSETQ. This CDR3 is built from 14 residues. With 4 bases clipped from V and 5 bases from J, the junction kept 8 bases outside the gene matches. CDR3 sequence: CASSALEGAYGYTF. DNA for the CDR3: TGCGCCAGCAGCGCCCTGGAGGGGGCGTATGGCTACACCTTC.

The chain combines TRBV19 with TRBJ1-4; 7 positions agree with TRBD1. The V segment lost 5 bases and the J segment 8 bases; nucleotides outside the gene matches: 5. The CDR3 spans 13 residues. Germline assignment: CDR1 LNHDA and CDR2 SQIVND (reference sequence). The DNA for the CDR3 is TGTGCCAGTAGTTCCCCGGGACAGGAAAAACTGTTTTTT. Protein product: CASSSPGQEKLFF.

The V and J genes are TRBV5-1 and TRBJ2-1; TRBD2 is a possible D gene (6 bases). The CDR3 totals 16 residues. Germline-derived CDR1 and CDR2 are SGHRS and YFSETQ. V shed 2 bases and J shed 0 bases, with 12 bases lying between them. The CDR3 loop is CASSFLAGSSYNEQFF. CDR3 bases: TGCGCCAGCAGCTTCCTCGCGGGGAGCTCCTACAATGAGCAGTTCTTC.